This T cell receptor (beta chain) is drawn from a study of beta chain features in type 1 diabetes. Study conclusions and caveats: For Type 1 diabetes patients, all four CD4+ subsets carried TCRB CDR3s that were moderately but significantly shorter.

Details on this clone: Antigen specificity is unknown.

The study reverse transcribed the entire isolated RNA, so it sequenced expressed TCRB transcripts. The protocol was immunoSEQ multiplex PCR, while the TCRdb copy is restricted to in-frame clones and leaves out a portion. The sample holds 200,000 to 250,000 clones; about a sixth are singletons and the top ten take 0.065% to 0.095%. The CDR3 consists of 17 residues. Germline V gives CDR1 LGHNA, CDR2 YSLEER. J lost 4 bases, V lost 1 base, and 11 bases had no gene match. The TCR comes from a young man with type 1 diabetes. The genes are TRBV4-3 and TRBJ2-7, with 9 nucleotides matching TRBD2. The specimen sequenced was naive CD4+ T cells from blood. The CDR3 DNA reads TGCGCCAGCAGCCAAGGCGGCGGGGCTAGCGGGATTTACGAGCAGTACTTC. Protein: CASSQGGGASGIYEQYF.